This T cell receptor beta chain was identified during a study of blood T cell repertoires in COVID-19. Overall study context: From the United States, Italy and Spain came samples of acute and convalescent COVID-19. The cDNA or gDNA used as material had been derived from T cells, B-cell-depleted T cells, or PBMCs.

V lost 6 bases, J lost 6 bases, and 7 bases stayed unmatched. The CDR3 runs 14 residues. Germline V gives CDR1 LNHDA, CDR2 SQIVND (reference sequence). The authors' processing: Reference gene primer amplification yielded estimated nucleated cell counts. Assay: immunoSEQ multiplex PCR; the TCRdb copy retains only in-frame clones and omits some. The V and J calls and clone size come from that table; D and trimming were worked out from the DNA. Of 70,000 to 90,000 clones in the sample, around nine tenths are singletons; the top ten hold about 7%. This TCR came from a human donor in a cohort sampled during active COVID-19. V gene TRBV19 combines with J gene TRBJ2-2; TRBD1 matches at 7 bases. The sample consisted of peripheral blood. CDR3 sequence: CASSSQGYAGELFF. CDR3 nucleotide sequence: TGTGCCAGTAGCTCACAGGGGTACGCCGGGGAGCTGTTTTTT.